Listed below are T cell receptor beta chains from one sample, sequenced in a study of cytomegalovirus exposure and HLA in healthy donors. Produced via immunoSEQ multiplex PCR; TCRdb's table is partial and in-frame only. The table includes about 60,000 clones, 70% to 85% detected once. Sequencing was carried out using PBMCs. These receptors originate from a middle-aged woman in good health and CMV-seropositive. Both conserved end residues are part of each CDR3. Fields, in order: CDR3 length, clone size, J gene, V gene, D gene, CDR3 DNA, CDR3 protein. The D gene is left open where the match is weak. Part of the rows lack a size; the others show once, few, many or a class for expanded clones.

length: 15
size: -
J: TRBJ2-1
V: TRBV7-6
D: TRBD1
DNA: TGTGCCAGCAGCGGCCAGGGGGACATTAGCCATGAGCAGTTCTTC
CDR3: CASSGQGDISHEQFF

length: 14
size: -
J: TRBJ1-3
V: TRBV2
D: -
DNA: TGTGCCAGCAGGGGTGCGGGGTCTGGAAACACCATATATTTT
CDR3: CASRGAGSGNTIYF

length: 16
size: once
J: TRBJ2-2
V: TRBV5-6
D: -
DNA: TGTGCCAGCAGCTCGGCAGGGCGGTGGGGCACCGGGGAGCTGTTTTTT
CDR3: CASSSAGRWGTGELFF

length: 17
size: -
J: TRBJ1-6
V: TRBV7-9
D: -
DNA: TGTGCCAGCAGCTTAGGGGTGGGGGACCGACAGGTTTCACCCCTCCACTTT
CDR3: CASSLGVGDRQVSPLHF

length: 14
size: -
J: TRBJ2-2
V: TRBV10-1
D: -
DNA: TGCGCCAGCAGTGCCACGCAGCCAGGAGGGGAGCTGTTTTTT
CDR3: CASSATQPGGELFF

length: 13
size: -
J: TRBJ2-1
V: TRBV7-2
D: -
DNA: TGTGCCAGCAGTTACACTGCCACGGGTGAGCAGTTCTTC
CDR3: CASSYTATGEQFF

length: 15
size: -
J: TRBJ1-5
V: TRBV19
D: -
DNA: TGTGCCAGTAGTATTGACAACGCTGTTAATCAGCCCCAGCATTTT
CDR3: CASSIDNAVNQPQHF

length: 16
size: -
J: TRBJ2-3
V: TRBV7-9
D: TRBD1
DNA: TGTGCCAGCAGCTTCTCACTCCGGGACAGAACAGATACGCAGTATTTT
CDR3: CASSFSLRDRTDTQYF

length: 11
size: -
J: TRBJ2-7
V: TRBV20-1
D: -
DNA: TGCAGTGCTGCCCAGTCCTACGAGCAGTACTTC
CDR3: CSAAQSYEQYF

length: 18
size: once
J: TRBJ1-1
V: TRBV23-1
D: -
DNA: TGCGCCAGCCCACTCCTTTCTCGGGACGGCCCATCGGGGGCTGAAGCTTTCTTT
CDR3: CASPLLSRDGPSGAEAFF

length: 14
size: -
J: TRBJ1-1
V: TRBV5-4
D: TRBD1
DNA: TGTGCCAGCAGCTCGACACAGGGGGGAACTGAAGCTTTCTTT
CDR3: CASSSTQGGTEAFF

length: 15
size: -
J: TRBJ2-3
V: TRBV6-6
D: TRBD1
DNA: TGTGCCAGCAGTTACCCGGGACAGGGAGGTAATACGCAGTATTTT
CDR3: CASSYPGQGGNTQYF

length: 14
size: -
J: TRBJ2-7
V: TRBV7-2
D: -
DNA: TGTGCCAGCAGCTTAGTGGGGGGGCTCCACGAGCAGTACTTC
CDR3: CASSLVGGLHEQYF

length: 13
size: -
J: TRBJ2-5
V: TRBV18
D: -
DNA: TGTGCCAGCTCACTTGGGCTTCAAGAGACCCAGTACTTC
CDR3: CASSLGLQETQYF

length: 13
size: -
J: TRBJ2-3
V: TRBV19
D: TRBD1
DNA: TGTGCCAGTAGTATCCCACAGGGGAATACGCAGTATTTT
CDR3: CASSIPQGNTQYF

length: 12
size: few
J: TRBJ2-7
V: TRBV11-2
D: -
DNA: TGTGCCAGCAGCTTACATGACAGCGAGCAGTACTTC
CDR3: CASSLHDSEQYF

length: 11
size: once
J: TRBJ1-3
V: TRBV5-4
D: -
DNA: TGTGCCAGCACGCTCGGGAACACCATATATTTT
CDR3: CASTLGNTIYF

length: 15
size: -
J: TRBJ2-5
V: TRBV5-8
D: TRBD2
DNA: TGTGCCAGCCGAGTCGGCGGGGGGACCCAAGAGACCCAGTACTTC
CDR3: CASRVGGGTQETQYF

length: 13
size: -
J: TRBJ1-1
V: TRBV4-1
D: -
DNA: TGCGCCAGCAGCCCCGGGGGGGAGACTGAAGCTTTCTTT
CDR3: CASSPGGETEAFF

length: 15
size: -
J: TRBJ2-3
V: TRBV7-9
D: TRBD2
DNA: TGTGCCAGCAGCCGAGAGCGGGGGAGCACAGATACGCAGTATTTT
CDR3: CASSRERGSTDTQYF

length: 22
size: -
J: TRBJ2-3
V: TRBV27
D: TRBD1
DNA: TGTGCCAGCAGTTTATCCCTGTACAGGGAGTCAGGGGGCAGGTTGAATCCAGATACGCAGTATTTT
CDR3: CASSLSLYRESGGRLNPDTQYF

length: 15
size: -
J: TRBJ1-2
V: TRBV7-9
D: -
DNA: TGTGCCAGCAGCTTAGCCCCCACAGGGAACTATGGCTACACCTTC
CDR3: CASSLAPTGNYGYTF

length: 14
size: -
J: TRBJ1-6
V: TRBV19
D: TRBD1
DNA: TGTGCCAGTAGGACAGGGGGAACCAATTCACCCCTCCACTTT
CDR3: CASRTGGTNSPLHF

length: 13
size: -
J: TRBJ1-4
V: TRBV2
D: -
DNA: TGTGCCAGCGCTCGGGGAACTAATGAAAAACTGTTTTTT
CDR3: CASARGTNEKLFF

length: 14
size: -
J: TRBJ1-2
V: TRBV6-1
D: TRBD1
DNA: TGTGCCAGCAGTGTGGGACAGGCGAACTATGGCTACACCTTC
CDR3: CASSVGQANYGYTF

length: 17
size: -
J: TRBJ2-2
V: TRBV27
D: -
DNA: TGTGCCAGCAGTTTCTTTGCGACAGGCCCTGGTACCGGGGAGCTGTTTTTT
CDR3: CASSFFATGPGTGELFF

length: 15
size: -
J: TRBJ2-1
V: TRBV7-9
D: -
DNA: TGTTCCAGCAGCTTAGTGGGCCGCTCCTACAATGAGCAGTTCTTC
CDR3: CSSSLVGRSYNEQFF

length: 14
size: -
J: TRBJ2-7
V: TRBV27
D: TRBD1
DNA: TGTGCCAGCAGTGTTGGGGACAGCAGCTACGAGCAGTACTTC
CDR3: CASSVGDSSYEQYF

length: 14
size: -
J: TRBJ2-7
V: TRBV5-6
D: -
DNA: TGTGCCAGCAGCTTGGGTCAGGGGAACTACGAGCAGTACTTC
CDR3: CASSLGQGNYEQYF

length: 12
size: -
J: TRBJ2-7
V: TRBV29-1
D: -
DNA: TGCAGCGCTACAGGGTACAGCTACGAGCAGTACTTC
CDR3: CSATGYSYEQYF

length: 16
size: -
J: TRBJ1-3
V: TRBV4-2
D: -
DNA: TGTGCCAACAGCCAAGTTCCGCGGAACTCTGGAAACACCATATATTTT
CDR3: CANSQVPRNSGNTIYF

length: 13
size: -
J: TRBJ1-4
V: TRBV6-1
D: -
DNA: TGTGCCAGCAGTTTGGGCCGTGGGGAAAAACTGTTTTTT
CDR3: CASSLGRGEKLFF

length: 16
size: -
J: TRBJ2-2
V: TRBV21-1
D: -
DNA: TGTGCCAGCAGCAAAGGGACAGGGACGAACACCGGGGAGCTGTTTTTT
CDR3: CASSKGTGTNTGELFF

length: 15
size: -
J: TRBJ1-1
V: TRBV29-1
D: -
DNA: TGCAGCGTTGAAGAAGGGAGCAGACAGAACACTGAAGCTTTCTTT
CDR3: CSVEEGSRQNTEAFF

length: 14
size: -
J: TRBJ1-6
V: TRBV27
D: TRBD1
DNA: TGTGCCAGCAGGGAAGACAGGGGCAATTCACCCCTCCACTTT
CDR3: CASREDRGNSPLHF

length: 12
size: -
J: TRBJ1-6
V: TRBV10-2
D: -
DNA: TGCGCCAGCACCGAGCCCAATTCACCCCTCCACTTT
CDR3: CASTEPNSPLHF

length: 15
size: -
J: TRBJ2-1
V: TRBV5-1
D: TRBD1
DNA: TGCGCCAGCAGCTTGGGGGGACAGGGGGGCAATGAGCAGTTCTTC
CDR3: CASSLGGQGGNEQFF

length: 16
size: -
J: TRBJ2-1
V: TRBV5-1
D: TRBD2
DNA: TGCGCCAGCAGCTTGGGGACTAGCGGTTCCTACAATGAGCAGTTCTTC
CDR3: CASSLGTSGSYNEQFF

length: 14
size: -
J: TRBJ2-1
V: TRBV6-6
D: -
DNA: TGTGCCAGCAGTTACGGAGGCACATACAATGAGCAGTTCTTC
CDR3: CASSYGGTYNEQFF